This TCR beta chain was sequenced in a study of T cells after posttransplantation cyclophosphamide (dated by TCRdb to 2016 to 2017). About the investigation overall: Using TRB sequencing, the study followed how the T cell repertoire reconstituted after myeloablative bone marrow transplantation in which posttransplantation cyclophosphamide served as GVHD prophylaxis. Antigen receptor sequencing was done on samples from around 32 PTCy-treated patients and from about 17 related bone marrow donors of those patients. TRB sequencing was performed on blood from all 35 or so PTCy patients with 1-year posttransplant specimens. TRB sequencing was also done on up to 3 additional blood samples from 2 to 5.2 years after transplant in 3 patients, and on pretransplant blood from several patients. Because TRA and TRB clonality correlated tightly in several samples, later TCR analyses were limited to TRB. Public TRB sequences were checked against a database of over 3,500 sequences associated with responses to pathogens, tumor antigens, self-antigens and alloantigens.

This specimen's treatment or condition label, interpreted: high-dose cyclophosphamide on days +3 and +4 as single-agent GVHD prophylaxis. Patients in the PTCy group got busulfan and fludarabine conditioning, a marrow graft from a related or unrelated donor, and cyclophosphamide on days +3 and +4. The PTCy-treated patients were drawn from a prospective, multi-institutional clinical trial. Peripheral blood and bone marrow mononuclear cells were isolated by Ficoll-Hypaque density centrifugation and were cryopreserved. TRB sequencing was run on genomic DNA with either the immunoSEQ assay at survey resolution or the hsTCRB kit. In the authors' own workflow: Initial read processing used immunoSEQ software, and repertoire analyses used the LymphoSeq R package. Clonality was computed as 1 minus normalized Shannon entropy, and a Gini coefficient was also calculated for each TRB dataset. Phenotypes of unsorted samples were inferred by mapping TRB sequences from sorted subsets of the recipient or donor onto unsorted samples of the same recipient. Imported from immuneACCESS, the table was reduced by TCRdb to in-frame sequences with V and J called. These copies leave out some clones; in studies compared against another copy, an unresolved V gene accounts for under half, and the cause of the remainder is not known. From that table come the V and J calls and clone size; the DNA was used to work out D and trimming. For this sample there are around 2,000 clones; 71% appear just once. Together, the top ten hold under 9.5% of the sample.

Paper-wide results and their limitations: Donor-recipient similarity was low at 1-2 months but increased during the first year, and donor CD8+ memory clones often dominated later blood repertoires. Across some 45 patients, TRB clonality was highly associated with recipient CMV seropositivity and CMV reactivation, and PTCy diversity was similar to diversity in CNI/methotrexate controls. The TRB repertoires of T cells infiltrating skin or GI tract showed only limited overlap with the TRB repertoires of T cells in blood.

On this clone itself: It lacks a known antigen. Qualities for individual bases were not recorded, and no much larger clone is one base off.

The sequence was collected from a male patient between 50 and 60 years old who received an allogeneic stem cell transplant from a related donor and was CMV-positive. Because of the transplant, the T cells may be the graft donor's rather than the patient's own. The sample in question was PBMCs, obtained nearly 35 days after a stem cell transplant with posttransplant cyclophosphamide.

At the DNA level, the sequence is TGTGCCAGCAGCCCGGACAGAAACACCGGGGAGCTGTTTTTT. Translated, it reads CASSPDRNTGELFF. This sequence uses TRBV11-2 and TRBJ2-2; a weak D assignment points to TRBD1 (6 bases agree). At the junction V is shortened by 5 bases and J by 2 bases, with 9 bases in between. The CDR3 goes from the cysteine to the phenylalanine over 14 residues. CDR3 DNA only is kept here, 42 bases in frame from base 1. Per the germline V gene, SGHAT is the CDR1 and FQNNGV is the CDR2.